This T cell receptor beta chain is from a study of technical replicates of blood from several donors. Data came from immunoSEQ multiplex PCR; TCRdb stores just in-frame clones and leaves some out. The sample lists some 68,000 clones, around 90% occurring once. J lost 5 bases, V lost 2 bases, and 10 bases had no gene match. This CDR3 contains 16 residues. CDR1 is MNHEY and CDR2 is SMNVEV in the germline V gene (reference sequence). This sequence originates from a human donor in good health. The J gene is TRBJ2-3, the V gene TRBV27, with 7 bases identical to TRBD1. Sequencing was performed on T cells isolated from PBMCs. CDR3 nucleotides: TGTGCCAGCAGTTTACGGACAGGTCCTAACCGAGATACGCAGTATTTT. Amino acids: CASSLRTGPNRDTQYF.